These 5 T cell receptor beta chains share one sample of origin, sequenced in a study of neurological immune-mediated disorders. Via MiXCR, TCRdb re-called the 5' RACE reads, giving one row per CDR3 protein. The table has 77,000 or so distinct CDR3 sequences, about 9.4% seen once. The sample was PBMCs. Receptor source: a man between 50 and 59 years old in good health.

This clonotype was counted ten times or more. The CDR3 loop is CATSDSRLAGGQYQETQYF. CDR3 sequence (DNA): TGTGCCACCAGTGACAGCAGACTAGCGGGGGGCCAGTACCAAGAGACCCAGTACTTC. The rearrangement joins TRBV24-1 to TRBJ2-5; 13 bases fit TRBD2. Losses at the gene ends were 4 bases for V and 0 bases for J; bases not matched to a gene: 10. Germline CDR1 is KGHDR and CDR2 is SFDVKD. This CDR3 spans 19 amino acids.

Notes on this clonotype: This clone may be a read error of a much larger clone one base away. This sequence joins TRBV7-8 and TRBJ2-1, with TRBD2 matching over 14 bases. CDR3 length equals 16 residues. In germline, CDR1 is SGHVS, CDR2 FQNEAQ. The V and J ends lost 3 bases and 10 bases, in that order; junction bases with no gene match: 8. The CDR3 region is CASSLVGLAGGKEQFF. The CDR3 DNA reads TGTGCCAGCAGCTTGGTCGGACTAGCGGGAGGCAAAGAGCAGTTCTTC.

There are many counts of this clonotype. The V and J genes are TRBV7-2 and TRBJ2-5, with D possibly called TRBD1 or TRBD2 (7 bases each). V was clipped by 5 bases and J by 0 bases, with 13 bases between them. This CDR3 comprises 15 residues. CDR1 and CDR2 (germline): SGHTA, FQGNSA. CDR3: CASSPRGGDQETQYF. Here the CDR3 DNA reads TGTGCCAGCAGCCCCAGGGGGGGGGACCAAGAGACCCAGTACTTC.

This clonotype has ten or more counts. CDR3 in amino acids: CASRPGGTDTQYF. DNA for the CDR3: TGTGCCAGCAGGCCGGGGGGAACAGATACGCAGTATTTT. The chain links TRBV12-3 or TRBV12-4 to TRBJ2-3; 7 bases are shared with TRBD2. The trim removed 6 bases at V and 3 bases at J, leaving 3 bases unmatched. This CDR3 is 13 amino acids long.

Ten or more counts support this clonotype. This chain uses TRBV6-2 or TRBV6-3 with TRBJ2-7; D uncertain. Germline V gives CDR1 MNHEY, CDR2 SVGEGT. The CDR3 has 14 residues. Trimming stripped 6 bases from V and 0 bases from J, with 12 bases between. CDR3 sequence reads: CASSPQRNSYEQYF. In nucleotides, the CDR3 is TGTGCCAGCAGCCCCCAGCGCAACTCCTACGAGCAGTACTTC.